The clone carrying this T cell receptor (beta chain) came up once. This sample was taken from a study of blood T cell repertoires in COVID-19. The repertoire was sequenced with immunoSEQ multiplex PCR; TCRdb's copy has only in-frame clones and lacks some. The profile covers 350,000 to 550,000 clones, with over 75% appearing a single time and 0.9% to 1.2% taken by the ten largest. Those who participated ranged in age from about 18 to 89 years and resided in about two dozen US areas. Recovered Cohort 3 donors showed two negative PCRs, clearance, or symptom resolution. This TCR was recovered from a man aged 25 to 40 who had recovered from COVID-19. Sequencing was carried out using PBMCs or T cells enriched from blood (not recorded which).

CDR3 sequence: CASSPALLAEGNQPQHF. In nucleotides, the CDR3 is TGTGCCAGCTCACCGGCCCTGCTGGCTGAGGGCAATCAGCCCCAGCATTTT. V and J are TRBV18 and TRBJ1-5; D unresolved. The CDR3 extends over 17 amino acids. V lost 3 bases and J 2 bases, leaving 17 bases between the germline ends. Germline lookup yields CDR1 KGHSH and CDR2 LQKENI.